What follows are 7 T cell receptor beta chains derived from one specimen sequenced in a study of blood T cells in healthy people across ages. The authors ran a second PCR of roughly 7 to 11 cycles using a sample-barcoded 5' primer and a J-beta primer mix. TCRdb processed the 5' RACE reads anew with MiXCR; each CDR3 protein has one entry. Of hundreds of thousands of distinct CDR3 sequences listed, around three fifths are singletons. The sequencing input was blood. The source is a man in his forties in good health.

This rearrangement joins TRBV29-1 to TRBJ1-5; TRBD1 agrees at 9 bases. Germline CDR1 reads SQVTM; CDR2 reads ANQGSEA. The CDR3 totals 14 residues. The J segment lost 5 bases and the V segment lost 4 bases, leaving 6 bases of the junction unmatched. CDR3 loop: CSVAGTGRDQPQHF. The CDR3 DNA sequence: TGCAGCGTTGCAGGGACAGGGAGGGATCAGCCCCAGCATTTT. The complete variable domain, with remaining parts taken from reference TRBV29-1 and TRBJ1-5, reads SAVISQKPSRDICQRGTSLTIQCQVDSQVTMMFWYRQQPGQSLTLIATANQGSEATYESGFVIDKFPISRPNLTFSTLTVSNMSPEDSSIYLCSVAGTGRDQPQHFGDGTRLSIL.

The V call is TRBV2, the J call TRBJ2-3; D is ambiguous. Germline assignment: CDR1 SNHLY and CDR2 FYNNEI. V gave up 6 bases and J gave up 5 bases, with 15 bases separating them. CDR3 size: 14 residues. DNA for the CDR3: TGTGCCAGCAGGCTGGGTGGCTTGGGAGATACGCAGTATTTT. This sequence encodes CASRLGGLGDTQYF.

This chain connects TRBV28 to TRBJ1-5; D is perhaps TRBD1 (6 bases). The CDR3 covers 14 residues. V lost 7 bases and J lost 2, with 12 bases in between. Germline V gene sequence: CDR1 MDHEN, CDR2 SYDVKM. The CDR3 here is CASTGGAGNQPQHF. As DNA, the CDR3 is TGTGCCAGCACCGGGGGCGCTGGCAATCAGCCCCAGCATTTT.

The rearrangement links TRBV12-3 or TRBV12-4 to TRBJ2-4; D is possibly TRBD1 (6 bases). The CDR3 consists of 15 residues. The V and J ends lost 5 bases and 13 bases respectively, with 24 bases between them. The CDR3 protein is CASSRTGTLFWEQYF. In DNA, the CDR3 is TGTGCCAGCAGTCGGACCGGGACACTTTTTTGGGAGCAGTACTTC.

The chain couples TRBV20-1 to TRBJ2-5; TRBD2 might be the D (5 bases). The CDR3 sequence is 13 residues long. Germline V gene sequence: CDR1 DFQATT, CDR2 SNEGSKA (reference sequence). Between the trimmed V and J ends, which lost 4 bases and 9 bases, there was a span of 18 bases. CDR3 loop: CSAKDLQEMAQYF. The CDR3 coding sequence is TGCAGTGCTAAGGACTTACAAGAGATGGCCCAGTACTTC.

The chain combines TRBV28 with TRBJ2-7; 7 nucleotides match TRBD1. With 7 bases clipped from V and 5 bases from J, the junction kept 5 bases outside the gene matches. Germline values: CDR1 MDHEN, CDR2 SYDVKM. The CDR3 runs to 12 residues. The CDR3 loop reads CASTTGVHEQYF. The CDR3 DNA sequence: TGTGCCAGCACAACAGGGGTCCACGAGCAGTACTTC.

The table lists this clonotype with a few counts. The V gene is TRBV27, the J gene TRBJ2-7; the D gene is possibly TRBD2 (6 bases). This CDR3 comprises 16 residues. Germline CDR1 MNHEY, CDR2 SMNVEV (reference sequence). V lost 3 bases and J 7 bases, leaving 22 bases between the germline ends. CDR3 region: CASSLYTGTRLGEQYF. CDR3 nucleotide sequence: TGTGCCAGCAGTTTGTATACCGGGACTCGCCTGGGGGAGCAGTACTTC.